This T cell receptor (beta chain) was observed in a study of tumor-infiltrating lymphocytes in primary liver carcinoma. Looking at the study overall: Men as well as women, aged 30 to 69 years, made up the patients. The study's findings and limits: Since the samples were bulk and unsorted, the CD4+ and CD8+ repertoires were not compared. Tumor samples exhibited a significantly greater top-250-clone fraction than blood samples (p = 0.039).

This clonotype was recorded at least ten times. No antigen is known for it. Making TCR beta cDNA involved 400 to 600 ng total RNA and a constant-region primer. A slightly modified ARM-PCR protocol with three nested multiplex PCR rounds produced these TCR beta libraries. Running 9 to 11 cycles apiece, the first two PCR rounds relied on TRBV1-TRBV30 forward primers together with a C-beta reverse primer. TCRdb fed the multiplex PCR reads into MiXCR, producing one record per CDR3 protein. The sample consists of about 180,000 distinct CDR3 sequences, 60% of them appearing once. Blood RNA originated from unsorted whole blood, with germline DNA additionally extracted. In advance of surgery, around 4 milliliters of peripheral blood were collected. Germline assignment: CDR1 MNHNY and CDR2 SVGAGI (reference sequence). CDR3 length: 15 amino acids. The germline V and J ends were trimmed by 5 bases and 4 bases, with 17 bases remaining between them.

Material: peripheral blood. The sequence was obtained from a man aged 40-49 years with primary liver carcinoma and hepatitis B virus infection. The chain is built from TRBV6-6 and TRBJ2-5; maybe TRBD1 (6 bases). The CDR3 DNA sequence: TGTGCCAGCAGTCGCCGGACAGATCAATTAGAGACCCAGTACTTC. Translated: CASSRRTDQLETQYF.